This entry describes one T cell receptor beta chain. Antigen: not known. This sample is drawn from a study of cytomegalovirus exposure and HLA in healthy donors. Overall study findings and caveats: A few V segments could not be told apart, such as TRBV6-2 and TRBV6-3, and were left out.

Primers included in the PCR were 60 Vbeta and 13 Jbeta primers. Per the original data handling: A later analysis tallied 65 million to 85 million unique TCR beta chains, around 9.9 million of them shared. Clones were sequenced by immunoSEQ multiplex PCR, and TCRdb holds only the in-frame ones, with some missing. The V and J calls and the clone size are those of that table, but D and trimming were determined from the DNA. Of 130,000 or so clones in the sample, approximately 79% were seen once. While unrecorded immune exposures were likely, the donors were nominally healthy when sampled. Germline V gene data show CDR1 as KGHSH and CDR2 as LQKENI. The CDR3 is 16 residues long. The V segment lost 2 bases and the J segment 4 bases; nucleotides outside the gene matches: 5.

This chain links TRBV18 with TRBJ1-6; 7 bases match TRBD1. The TCR sequence derives from a young man in good health and CMV-seronegative. The sequencing input was PBMCs. The CDR3 nucleotides read TGTGCCAGCTCACCAGACAGGGCAATTTATAATTCACCCCTCCACTTT. This translates into CASSPDRAIYNSPLHF.